Each of the 20 T cell receptor beta chains below was sequenced from the same sample in a study of shared clonotypes between healthy human individuals. The protocol was immunoSEQ multiplex PCR, while the TCRdb copy is restricted to in-frame clones and leaves out a portion. The data show roughly 1,500,000 clones, with 95% to 99% seen just once and 0.4% to 0.55% held by the top ten. Sample: naive CD4+ T cells sorted from blood. Indicated subset: CD45RA+ positively selected. The source of these receptors is a young man in good health.

V gene TRBV30 combines with J gene TRBJ2-7; 11 bases map to TRBD2. Germline CDR1 and CDR2: GTSNPN and SVGIG (reference sequence). The V segment lost 4 bases and the J segment 6 bases; nucleotides outside the gene matches: 11. The CDR3 totals 15 residues. This CDR3 reads CAWMIAGGPNSEQYF. The CDR3 nucleotides are TGTGCCTGGATGATAGCGGGAGGGCCGAATAGCGAGCAGTACTTC.

The chain joins TRBV19 to TRBJ2-7, with D uncertain. Germline V gives CDR1 LNHDA, CDR2 SQIVND (reference sequence). CDR3 size: 15 residues. Between the trimmed V and J ends, which lost 5 bases and 4 bases, there was a span of 18 bases. For the CDR3, the DNA is TGTGCCAGTAGTCTCACATCTCCCGGCCTTTACGAGCAGTACTTC. It specifies CASSLTSPGLYEQYF.

The chain couples TRBV10-3 to TRBJ2-7; the match to TRBD1 covers 9 bases. The V and J ends lost 6 bases and 9 bases, in that order; junction bases with no gene match: 6. From germline, CDR1 is ENHRY and CDR2 SYGVKD. This CDR3 contains 12 residues. The CDR3 region has the DNA TGTGCCATCAGAGGACAGGGGATGCTGCAGTACTTC. It yields the protein CAIRGQGMLQYF.

The chain uses TRBV6-5 and TRBJ2-2; tentatively, D is TRBD1 (5 bases). V lost 5 bases and J 4 bases, leaving 14 bases between the germline ends. The CDR3 covers 15 residues. Germline CDR1 reads MNHEY; CDR2 reads SVGAGI. CDR3 nucleotide sequence: TGTGCCAGCAGTCGGCCTAGGGGTACCACCGGGGAGCTGTTTTTT. It codes for CASSRPRGTTGELFF.

The chain employs TRBV20-1 and TRBJ2-1, with unresolved D. CDR3 length: 11 amino acids. Germline assignment: CDR1 DFQATT and CDR2 SNEGSKA (reference sequence). V was pared by 0 bases and J by 9 bases, with 6 bases between. The CDR3 reads CSARDGSEQFF. CDR3 in DNA: TGCAGTGCTAGAGATGGAAGTGAGCAGTTCTTC.

V and J are TRBV5-5 and TRBJ1-2; D is possibly TRBD1 (5 bases). The CDR3 has 14 residues. The V end lost 3 bases, the J end lost 2 bases, and 11 bases lay between the germline ends. Germline CDR1 SGHKS, CDR2 YYEKEE (reference sequence). CDR3 in DNA: TGTGCCAGCAGCTCCCGGGACTCCAACTATGGCTACACCTTC. This sequence encodes CASSSRDSNYGYTF.

This chain connects TRBV7-6 to TRBJ2-7; no clear D. There are 12 residues in the CDR3. V was cut by 0 bases and J by 8 bases, with 8 bases left in between. Germline V lookup: CDR1 SGHVS, CDR2 FNYEAQ. In DNA form, the CDR3 reads TGTGCCAGCAGCTTAGCTATCGGCAAGCAGTACTTC. Protein: CASSLAIGKQYF.

The chain recombines TRBV4-3 with TRBJ2-5; D not certain. Germline CDR1 LGHNA, CDR2 YSLEER. V lost 1 base and J lost 3, with 6 bases in between. The CDR3 covers 13 residues. The CDR3 DNA reads as TGCGCCAGCAGCCAAGGACCAAAAGAGACCCAGTACTTC. Its translation: CASSQGPKETQYF.

Concerning this clone: Other DNA sequences within the sample encode an identical CDR3. The rearrangement uses TRBV9 and TRBJ2-7, with a tentative D call TRBD1 (6 bases). Germline CDR1 and CDR2: SGDLS and YYNGEE. The CDR3 spans 12 residues. V lost 0 bases to trimming and J lost 6 bases, with 7 bases between them. The DNA for the CDR3 is TGTGCCAGCAGCGTAGTAGGGGGCGAGCAGTACTTC. Translation: CASSVVGGEQYF.

This clone was detected once. This chain connects TRBV28 to TRBJ2-5; TRBD1 agrees at 9 bases. Germline CDR1 reads MDHEN; CDR2 reads SYDVKM. The CDR3 is 14 residues long. The trim removed 6 bases at V and 4 bases at J, leaving 6 bases unmatched. The CDR3, as DNA: TGTGCCAGCAGCCGGGGACAGGGAGGAGAGACCCAGTACTTC. It encodes CASSRGQGGETQYF.

The gene calls are TRBV14 and TRBJ2-1; D call uncertain. The CDR3 contains 13 residues. The germline V gene has CDR1 SGHDN and CDR2 FVKESK. The germline V and J ends were trimmed by 7 bases and 0 bases, with 7 bases remaining between them. The CDR3 region is CASMRGSYNEQFF. DNA of the CDR3: TGTGCCAGCATGCGCGGCTCCTACAATGAGCAGTTCTTC. Full variable domain (outside the CDR3, taken from reference TRBV14 and TRBJ2-1): EAGVTQFPSHSVIEKGQTVTLRCDPISGHDNLYWYRRVMGKEIKFLLHFVKESKQDESGMPNNRFLAERTGGTYSTLKVQPAELEDSGVYFCASMRGSYNEQFFGPGTRLTVL.

The chain couples TRBV10-3 to TRBJ2-5; 7 nucleotides line up with TRBD2. Germline V gene data show CDR1 as ENHRY and CDR2 as SYGVKD. The CDR3 spans 13 residues. Trimming cost V 6 bases and J 2 bases; bases outside gene matches: 3. This chain's CDR3 is CAIRVGGQETQYF. The CDR3 DNA is TGTGCCATCAGAGTGGGGGGGCAAGAGACCCAGTACTTC.

The CDR3 region has the DNA TGCGCCAGCAGCTTGGAGACTAGCGGGGGATACGAGCAGTACTTC. Encoded protein: CASSLETSGGYEQYF. The chain couples TRBV5-1 to TRBJ2-7; 12 nucleotides line up with TRBD2. From germline, CDR1 is SGHRS and CDR2 YFSETQ. The V and J ends lost 0 bases and 4 bases, in that order; junction bases with no gene match: 2. CDR3 length: 15 amino acids.

The genes are TRBV5-1 and TRBJ1-2, with TRBD1 identical over 7 bases. The ends lost 1 base at V and 4 bases at J; junction bases unmatched: 4. The germline V gene encodes CDR1 SGHRS and CDR2 YFSETQ. The CDR3 is 14 amino acids. DNA of the CDR3: TGCGCCAGCAGCTTGACAGGGACAGCCTATGGCTACACCTTC. This encodes CASSLTGTAYGYTF. Combining the CDR3 with reference TRBV5-1 and TRBJ1-2 gives the whole variable domain KAGVTQTPRYLIKTRGQQVTLSCSPISGHRSVSWYQQTPGQGLQFLFEYFSETQRNKGNFPGRFSGRQFSNSRSEMNVSTLELGDSALYLCASSLTGTAYGYTFGSGTRLTVV.

This clone was recorded once. The genes are TRBV7-2 and TRBJ2-1; no clear D gene. The CDR3 runs 12 residues. Trimming took 5 bases from V and 14 from J, leaving 16 bases between them. CDR1 is SGHTA and CDR2 is FQGNSA in the germline V gene. The CDR3 DNA reads as TGTGCCAGCAGCCAAGCCCTAAGCCAGAAGTTCTTC. Translated, it gives CASSQALSQKFF.

This rearrangement joins TRBV18 to TRBJ1-2; D is undetermined. The CDR3 sequence is 17 residues long. The V and J ends lost 5 bases and 0 bases respectively, with 19 bases between them. In germline, CDR1 is KGHSH, CDR2 LQKENI. CDR3 residues: CASSTSALDFPNYGYTF. The CDR3 DNA sequence: TGTGCCAGCTCAACCTCAGCCTTGGACTTCCCTAACTATGGCTACACCTTC. Combining the CDR3 with reference TRBV18 and TRBJ1-2 gives the whole variable domain NAGVMQNPRHLVRRRGQEARLRCSPMKGHSHVYWYRQLPEEGLKFMVYLQKENIIDESGMPKERFSAEFPKEGPSILRIQQVVRGDSAAYFCASSTSALDFPNYGYTFGSGTRLTVV.

V and J are TRBV30 and TRBJ1-5; 9 positions agree with TRBD1. There are 13 residues in the CDR3. From germline, CDR1 is GTSNPN and CDR2 SVGIG (reference sequence). With V trimmed by 4 bases and J by 5 bases, 3 bases remained unmatched. The DNA for the CDR3 is TGTGCCTGGAACAGGGGGCATGATCAGCCCCAGCATTTT. Its translation is CAWNRGHDQPQHF. The entire variable domain, with the rest obtained from reference TRBV30 and TRBJ1-5, is as follows: SQTIHQWPATLVQPVGSPLSLECTVEGTSNPNLYWYRQAAGRGLQLLFYSVGIGQISSEVPQNLSASRPQDRQFILSSKKLLLSDSGFYLCAWNRGHDQPQHFGDGTRLSIL.

V and J are TRBV25-1 and TRBJ2-1, with 7 bases lining up with TRBD1. The CDR3 spans 13 residues. V trimming: 3 bases; J trimming: 16 bases; junction bases outside the gene matches: 12. The V gene's germline CDR1 is MGHDK and CDR2 SYGVNS. Here the CDR3 reads CASSDRPGTEAFF. In nucleotides, the CDR3 is TGTGCCAGCAGTGACCGACCCGGGACAGAAGCTTTCTTC.

The chain uses TRBV5-1 and TRBJ1-1; TRBD1 might be the D (6 bases). Trimming took 0 bases from V and 1 from J, leaving 10 bases between them. The CDR3 length is 15 residues. The germline gives CDR1 SGHRS, CDR2 YFSETQ. The CDR3 loop is CASSLEGGTNTEAFF. The CDR3 coding sequence is TGCGCCAGCAGCTTGGAAGGGGGGACGAACACTGAAGCTTTCTTT.

The V gene is TRBV15, the J gene TRBJ2-7; 8 bases match TRBD2. The germline V gene has CDR1 LNHNV and CDR2 YYDKDF (reference sequence). Germline trimming cut 0 bases from V and 3 bases from J; bases unmatched to any gene: 1. CDR3 length: 14 residues. The CDR3 sequence: CATSREGLVYEQYF. The CDR3 DNA is TGTGCCACCAGCAGAGAGGGACTAGTCTACGAGCAGTACTTC.